These 10 T cell receptor beta chains were sequenced from one sample in a study of resident and recirculating memory T cells in vitiligo. Data came from immunoSEQ multiplex PCR; TCRdb stores just in-frame clones and leaves some out. The sample has around 70,000 clones; 90% to 95% are singletons. The sample was blood. These receptors all come from a male donor with vitiligo.

In nucleotides, the CDR3 is TGTGCCGTTAAACAGGGTGGAACTGAAGCTTTCTTT. Protein product: CAVKQGGTEAFF. This chain links TRBV28 with TRBJ1-1; tentatively, D is TRBD1 (6 bases). Germline lookup yields CDR1 MDHEN and CDR2 SYDVKM. CDR3 length: 12 amino acids. V was shortened by 11 bases and J by 5 bases, with 15 bases between the two germline ends. Combining the CDR3 with reference TRBV28 and TRBJ1-1 gives the whole variable domain DVKVTQSSRYLVKRTGEKVFLECVQDMDHENMFWYRQDPGLGLRLIYFSYDVKMKEKGDIPEGYSVSREKKERFSLILESASTNQTSMYLCAVKQGGTEAFFGQGTRLTVV.

The chain links TRBV7-9 to TRBJ2-7; 8 bases align to TRBD1. Germline V lookup: CDR1 SEHNR, CDR2 FQNEAQ (reference sequence). The CDR3 has 18 amino acids. V was clipped by 1 base and J by 3 bases; unmatched bases: 14. CDR3 amino acids: CASSLGTLRGQDGYEQYF. The CDR3 DNA reads TGTGCCAGCAGCTTAGGAACCCTCAGGGGGCAGGATGGCTACGAGCAGTACTTC.

V gene TRBV4-3 combines with J gene TRBJ2-6; TRBD2 is a possible D gene (6 bases). Germline V gives CDR1 LGHNA, CDR2 YSLEER. With 1 base removed from V and 1 base from J, the gap between germline ends came to 14 bases. This CDR3 is 18 amino acids long. CDR3: CASSQGRVRGSGANVLTF. The CDR3 DNA is TGCGCCAGCAGCCAAGGGAGGGTGAGGGGATCTGGGGCCAACGTCCTGACTTTC.

The rearrangement joins TRBV5-8 to TRBJ2-1; D is uncertain. V gave up 0 bases and J gave up 7 bases, with 5 bases separating them. This CDR3 has 12 amino acids. Germline V gives CDR1 SGHTS, CDR2 YDEGEE. Here the CDR3 reads CASSLVRNEQFF. The CDR3 DNA reads TGTGCCAGCAGCTTGGTCCGGAATGAGCAGTTCTTC.

This clone has only one observation. V gene TRBV4-2 combines with J gene TRBJ2-1; D not resolved. CDR1 LGHNA and CDR2 YNFKEQ come from the germline V gene. This CDR3 region has 16 residues. V lost 4 bases to trimming and J lost 5 bases, with 18 bases between them. The CDR3 region is CASSPSVGRQNNEQFF. CDR3 in DNA: TGTGCCAGCAGCCCCTCTGTCGGCAGGCAAAACAATGAGCAGTTCTTC.

The V call is TRBV5-6, the J call TRBJ2-1, with D unclear. In germline, CDR1 is SGHDT, CDR2 YYEEEE. V lost 0 bases, J lost 6 bases, and 4 bases lay in between. This CDR3 has 12 residues. CDR3 DNA sequence: TGTGCCAGCAGCTTGGGTAGCAATGAGCAGTTCTTC. It yields the protein CASSLGSNEQFF.

The V and J genes are TRBV6-1 and TRBJ1-5, with TRBD1 as a possible D gene (5 bases). The CDR3 covers 14 residues. Trimming took 2 bases from V and 5 from J, leaving 10 bases between them. The germline gives CDR1 MNHNS, CDR2 SASEGT. The CDR3 bases are TGTGCCAGCAGTGAAACCCGGGGGGATCAGCCCCAGCATTTT. This gives the protein CASSETRGDQPQHF.

The rearrangement links TRBV18 to TRBJ1-5; 7 bases fit TRBD1. Per germline, CDR1 KGHSH and CDR2 LQKENI. The CDR3 covers 22 residues. With V trimmed by 6 bases and J by 0 bases, 26 bases remained unmatched. This CDR3 is CASSPQKTQGHQILNSNQPQHF. The CDR3 DNA sequence: TGTGCCAGCTCCCCGCAAAAAACACAGGGGCACCAGATCTTAAATAGCAATCAGCCCCAGCATTTT.

The CDR3 region has the DNA TGTGCCAGCAGGGGCAGGGGGAACACTGAAGCTTTCTTT. This encodes CASRGRGNTEAFF. V is TRBV6-5 and J is TRBJ1-1; TRBD1 is a possible D gene (6 bases). The V end lost 6 bases, the J end lost 1 base, and 9 bases lay between the germline ends. The CDR3 spans 13 residues. Germline lookup yields CDR1 MNHEY and CDR2 SVGAGI.

This chain joins TRBV25-1 and TRBJ2-7; no reliable D call. Germline CDR1 is MGHDK and CDR2 is SYGVNS. V lost 7 bases, J lost 0 bases, and 16 bases lay in between. The CDR3 has 15 residues. The CDR3 DNA sequence: TGTGCCAGCAAACCAGGATCGACGAGCTCCTACGAGCAGTACTTC. It specifies CASKPGSTSSYEQYF.